Included here is one T cell receptor (beta chain) sequence, with context. The CDR3 is 16 residues long. Germline V gene sequence: CDR1 MDHEN, CDR2 SYDVKM. After removal of 5 bases from V and 1 base from J, the junction contained 7 bases not matched to a gene. The sample is drawn from a study of CD8 T cells in Susac syndrome. The controls were healthy donors who were matched for age and sex. RNA amounts of about 0.45 to 1 ug underwent reverse transcription with random hexamers. Amplification of TCR beta CDR3 spanned 54 Vbeta and 13 Jbeta via immunoSEQ multiplex PCR. TCRdb used MiXCR to reprocess the immunoSEQ multiplex PCR reads, holding one entry per CDR3 protein. The table lists about 190,000 distinct CDR3 sequences, roughly 94% of them singletons.

The chain couples TRBV28 to TRBJ1-2, with 10 bases matching TRBD1. Sequenced sample: CD4+ T cells from PBMCs. The clonotype was recovered from a human donor in good health. CDR3: CASSAGGTGVNYGYTF. In DNA form, the CDR3 reads TGTGCCAGCAGTGCGGGAGGGACAGGGGTTAACTATGGCTACACCTTC.